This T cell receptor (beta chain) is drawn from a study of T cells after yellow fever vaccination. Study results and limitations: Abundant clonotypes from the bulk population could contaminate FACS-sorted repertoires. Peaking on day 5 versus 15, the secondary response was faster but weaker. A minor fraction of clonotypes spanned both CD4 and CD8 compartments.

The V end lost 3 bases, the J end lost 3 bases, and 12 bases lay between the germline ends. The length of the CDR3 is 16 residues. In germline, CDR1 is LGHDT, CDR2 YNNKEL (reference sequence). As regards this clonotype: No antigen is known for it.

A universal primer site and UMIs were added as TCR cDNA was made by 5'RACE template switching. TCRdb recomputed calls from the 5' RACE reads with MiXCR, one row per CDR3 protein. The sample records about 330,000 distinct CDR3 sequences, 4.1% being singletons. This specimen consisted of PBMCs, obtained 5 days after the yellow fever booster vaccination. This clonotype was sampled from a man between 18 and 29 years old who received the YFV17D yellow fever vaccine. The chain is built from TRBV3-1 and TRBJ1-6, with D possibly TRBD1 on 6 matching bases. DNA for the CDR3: TGTGCCAGCAGCCATTCGGCGGGACACTATAATTCACCCCTCCACTTT. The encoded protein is CASSHSAGHYNSPLHF.